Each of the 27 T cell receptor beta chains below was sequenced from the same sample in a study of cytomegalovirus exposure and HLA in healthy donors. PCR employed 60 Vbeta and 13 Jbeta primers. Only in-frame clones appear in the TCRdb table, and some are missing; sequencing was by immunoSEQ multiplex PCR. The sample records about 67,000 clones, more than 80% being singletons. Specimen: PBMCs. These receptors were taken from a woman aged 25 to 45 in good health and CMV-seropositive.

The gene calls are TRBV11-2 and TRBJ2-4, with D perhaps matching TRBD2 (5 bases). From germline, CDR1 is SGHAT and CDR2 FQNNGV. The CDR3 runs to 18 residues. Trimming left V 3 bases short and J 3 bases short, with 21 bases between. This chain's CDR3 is CASSLDEWAGWGKNIQYF. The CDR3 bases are TGTGCCAGCAGCTTGGATGAGTGGGCGGGTTGGGGCAAAAACATTCAGTACTTC.

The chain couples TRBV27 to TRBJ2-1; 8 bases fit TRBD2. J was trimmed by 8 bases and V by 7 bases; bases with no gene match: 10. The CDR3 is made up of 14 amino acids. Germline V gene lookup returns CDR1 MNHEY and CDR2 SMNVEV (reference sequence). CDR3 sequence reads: CASKLVAGSDEQFF. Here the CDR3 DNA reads TGTGCCAGCAAGTTGGTAGCGGGAAGCGATGAGCAGTTCTTC.

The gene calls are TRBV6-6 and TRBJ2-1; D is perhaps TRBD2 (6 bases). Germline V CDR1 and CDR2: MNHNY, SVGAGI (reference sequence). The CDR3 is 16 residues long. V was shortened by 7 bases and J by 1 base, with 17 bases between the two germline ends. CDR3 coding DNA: TGTGCCAGCACCGTCCTGGGCGGGAATTCCTACAATGAGCAGTTCTTC. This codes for CASTVLGGNSYNEQFF.

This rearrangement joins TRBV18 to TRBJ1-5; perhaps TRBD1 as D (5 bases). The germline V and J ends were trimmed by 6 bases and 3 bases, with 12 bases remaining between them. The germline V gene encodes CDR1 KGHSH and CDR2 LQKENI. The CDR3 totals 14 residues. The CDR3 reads CASSRDSLNQPQHF. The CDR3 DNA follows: TGTGCCAGCTCCCGTGACAGCCTCAATCAGCCCCAGCATTTT.

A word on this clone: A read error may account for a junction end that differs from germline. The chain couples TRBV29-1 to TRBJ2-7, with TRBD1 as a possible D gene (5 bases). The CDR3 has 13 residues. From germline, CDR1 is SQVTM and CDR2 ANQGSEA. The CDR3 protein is CSVESQGLYEQCF. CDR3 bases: TGCAGCGTTGAATCCCAGGGTCTCTACGAGCAGTGCTTC.

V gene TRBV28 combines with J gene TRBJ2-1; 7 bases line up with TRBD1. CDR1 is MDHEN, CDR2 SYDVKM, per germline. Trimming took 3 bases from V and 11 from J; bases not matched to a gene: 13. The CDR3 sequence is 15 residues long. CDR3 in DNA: TGTGCCAGCAGTTTTTTGGACAGGTATGGAAAAAAGCAGTTCTTC. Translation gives CASSFLDRYGKKQFF.

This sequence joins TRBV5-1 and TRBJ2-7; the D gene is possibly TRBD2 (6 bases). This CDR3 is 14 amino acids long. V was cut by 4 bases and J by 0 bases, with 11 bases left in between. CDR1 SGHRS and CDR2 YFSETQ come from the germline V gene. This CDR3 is CASSGDGSSYEQYF. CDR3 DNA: TGCGCCAGCAGCGGGGACGGGAGCTCCTACGAGCAGTACTTC.

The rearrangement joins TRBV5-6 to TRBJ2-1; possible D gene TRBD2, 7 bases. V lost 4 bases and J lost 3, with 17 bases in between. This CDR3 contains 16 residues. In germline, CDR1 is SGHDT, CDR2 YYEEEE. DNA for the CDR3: TGTGCCAGCAGCCCCGTCGGGGGAGGGGGCTACAATGAGCAGTTCTTC. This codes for CASSPVGGGGYNEQFF.

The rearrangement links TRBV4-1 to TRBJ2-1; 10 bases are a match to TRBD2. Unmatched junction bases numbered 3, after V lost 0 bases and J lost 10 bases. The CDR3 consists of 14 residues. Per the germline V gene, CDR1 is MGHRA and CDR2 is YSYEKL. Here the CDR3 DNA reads TGCGCCAGCAGCCAAGATGGACTAGCGGCGGAGCAGTTCTTC. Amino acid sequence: CASSQDGLAAEQFF.

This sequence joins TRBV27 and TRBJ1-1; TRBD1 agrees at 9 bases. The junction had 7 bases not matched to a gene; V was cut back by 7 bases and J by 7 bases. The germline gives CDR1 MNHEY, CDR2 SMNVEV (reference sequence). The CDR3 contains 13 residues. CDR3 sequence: CASMYRGHGEAFF. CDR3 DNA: TGTGCCAGCATGTACAGGGGGCATGGTGAAGCTTTCTTT.

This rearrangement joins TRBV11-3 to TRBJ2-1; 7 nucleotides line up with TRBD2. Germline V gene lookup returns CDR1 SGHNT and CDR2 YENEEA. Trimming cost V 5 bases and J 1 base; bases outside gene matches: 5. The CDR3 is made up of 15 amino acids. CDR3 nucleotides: TGTGCCAGCAGCCTCAGACTAGCATCCTACAATGAGCAGTTCTTC. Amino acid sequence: CASSLRLASYNEQFF.

CDR3 residues: CASSEFGNYGYTF. The CDR3 DNA reads TGCGCCAGCAGTGAATTCGGTAACTATGGCTACACCTTC. This chain connects TRBV10-2 to TRBJ1-2, with D unresolved. This CDR3 has 13 residues. With 3 bases removed from V and 1 base from J, the gap between germline ends came to 6 bases. The germline V gene encodes CDR1 WSHSY and CDR2 SAAADI.

The CDR3 protein is CASLDWQSNYGYTF. CDR3 nucleotide sequence: TGTGCCAGTCTAGATTGGCAGTCTAACTATGGCTACACCTTC. The chain employs TRBV19 and TRBJ1-2; D is unresolved. V gave up 8 bases and J gave up 0 bases, with 13 bases separating them. The CDR3 is made up of 14 amino acids. Germline V CDR1 and CDR2: LNHDA, SQIVND (reference sequence).

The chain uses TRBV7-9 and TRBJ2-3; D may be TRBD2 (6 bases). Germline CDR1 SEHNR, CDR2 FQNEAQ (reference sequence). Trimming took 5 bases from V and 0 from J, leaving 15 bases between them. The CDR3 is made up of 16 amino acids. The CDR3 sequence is CASSPWDFPSTDTQYF. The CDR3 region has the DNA TGTGCCAGCAGCCCATGGGACTTCCCTAGCACAGATACGCAGTATTTT.

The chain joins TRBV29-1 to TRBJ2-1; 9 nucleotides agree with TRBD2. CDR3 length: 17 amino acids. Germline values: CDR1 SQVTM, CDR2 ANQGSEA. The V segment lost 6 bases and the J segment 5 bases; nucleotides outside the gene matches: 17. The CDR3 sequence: CSVFGIGREGDNNEQFF. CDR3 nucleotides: TGCAGCGTCTTTGGCATCGGGCGGGAGGGAGACAACAATGAGCAGTTCTTC.

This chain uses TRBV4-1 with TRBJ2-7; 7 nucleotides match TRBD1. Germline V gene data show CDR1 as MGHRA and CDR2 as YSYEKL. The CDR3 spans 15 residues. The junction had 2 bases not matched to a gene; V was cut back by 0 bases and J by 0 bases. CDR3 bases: TGCGCCAGCAGCCAAGAACAGGGGTACTCCTACGAGCAGTACTTC. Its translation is CASSQEQGYSYEQYF.

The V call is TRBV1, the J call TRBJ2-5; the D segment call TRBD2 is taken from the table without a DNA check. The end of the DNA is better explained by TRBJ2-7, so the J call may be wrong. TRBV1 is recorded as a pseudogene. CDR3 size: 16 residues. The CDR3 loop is CTSSQGLEGAPDEQYF. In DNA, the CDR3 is TGCACCAGCAGCCAAGGGTTAGAGGGTGCCCCAGACGAGCAGTACTTC.

DNA of the CDR3: TGTGCCAGCAGCTTGCGTGGGACAGGGACGCCCGAGCAGTACTTC. Translating it yields CASSLRGTGTPEQYF. The chain combines TRBV5-6 with TRBJ2-5; 9 bases agree with TRBD1. The DNA end lines up better with TRBJ2-7; the J call may be wrong. The CDR3 runs to 15 residues. CDR1 SGHDT and CDR2 YYEEEE come from the germline V gene.

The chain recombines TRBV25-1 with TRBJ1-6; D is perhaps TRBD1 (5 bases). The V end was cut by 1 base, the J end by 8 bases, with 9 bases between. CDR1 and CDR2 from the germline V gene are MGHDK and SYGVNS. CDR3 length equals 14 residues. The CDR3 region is CASSEWAGYSPLHF. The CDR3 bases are TGTGCCAGCAGTGAATGGGCAGGGTATTCACCCCTCCACTTT.

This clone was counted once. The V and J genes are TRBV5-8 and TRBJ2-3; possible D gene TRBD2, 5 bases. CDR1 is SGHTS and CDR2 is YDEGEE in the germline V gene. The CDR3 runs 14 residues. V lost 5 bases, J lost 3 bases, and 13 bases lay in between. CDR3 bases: TGTGCCAGCAGGGAATGGAGCGGAACAGATACGCAGTATTTT. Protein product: CASREWSGTDTQYF. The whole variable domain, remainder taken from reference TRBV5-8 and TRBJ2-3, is EAGVTQSPTHLIKTRGQQATLRCSPISGHTSVYWYQQALGLGLQFLLWYDEGEERNRGNFPPRFSGRQFPNYSSELNVNALELEDSALYLCASREWSGTDTQYFGPGTRLTVL.

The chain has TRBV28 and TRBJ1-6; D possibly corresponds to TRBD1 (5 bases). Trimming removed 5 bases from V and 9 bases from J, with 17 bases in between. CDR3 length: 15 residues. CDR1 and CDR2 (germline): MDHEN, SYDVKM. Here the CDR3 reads CASSPWRRGGSPLHF. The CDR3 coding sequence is TGTGCCAGCAGTCCCTGGAGAAGGGGCGGTTCACCCCTCCACTTT.

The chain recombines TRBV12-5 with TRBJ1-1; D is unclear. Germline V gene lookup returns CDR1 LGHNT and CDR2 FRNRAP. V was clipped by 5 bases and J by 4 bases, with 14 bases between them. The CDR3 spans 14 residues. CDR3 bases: TGTGCTAGTGGTCTGAGGGAGAAGGGCACTGAAGCTTTCTTT. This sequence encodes CASGLREKGTEAFF.

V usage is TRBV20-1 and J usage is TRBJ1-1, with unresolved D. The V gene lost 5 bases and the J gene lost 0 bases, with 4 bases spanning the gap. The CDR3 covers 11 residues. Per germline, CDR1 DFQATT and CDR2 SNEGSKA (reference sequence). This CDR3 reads CSAELNTEAFF. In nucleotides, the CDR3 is TGCAGTGCTGAGTTGAACACTGAAGCTTTCTTT.

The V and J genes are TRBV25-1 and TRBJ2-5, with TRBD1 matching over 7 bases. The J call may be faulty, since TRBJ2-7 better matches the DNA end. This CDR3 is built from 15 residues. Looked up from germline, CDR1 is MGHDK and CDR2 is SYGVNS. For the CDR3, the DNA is TGTGCCAGCAGTGGGGGGACAGACAGCTCCTACGAGCAGTACTTC. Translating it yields CASSGGTDSSYEQYF.

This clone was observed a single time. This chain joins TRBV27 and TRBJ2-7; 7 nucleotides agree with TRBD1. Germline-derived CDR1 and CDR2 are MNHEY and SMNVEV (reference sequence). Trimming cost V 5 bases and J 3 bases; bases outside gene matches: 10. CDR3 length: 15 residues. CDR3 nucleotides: TGTGCCAGCAGTCAATTAACAGGGGCAGGCTACGAGCAGTACTTC. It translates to CASSQLTGAGYEQYF.

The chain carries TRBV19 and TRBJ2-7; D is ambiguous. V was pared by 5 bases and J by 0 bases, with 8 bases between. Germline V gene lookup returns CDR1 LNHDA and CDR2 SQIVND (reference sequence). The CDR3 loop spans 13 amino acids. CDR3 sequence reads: CASSGFSSYEQYF. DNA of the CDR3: TGTGCCAGTAGTGGCTTTTCCTCCTACGAGCAGTACTTC.

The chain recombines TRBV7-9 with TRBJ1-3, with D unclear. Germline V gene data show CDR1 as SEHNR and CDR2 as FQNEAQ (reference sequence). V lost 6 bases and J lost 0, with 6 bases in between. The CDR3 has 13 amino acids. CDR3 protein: CASRQFSGNTIYF. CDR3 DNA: TGTGCCAGCAGACAGTTCTCTGGAAACACCATATATTTT.